By sample share, the clone carrying this T cell receptor (beta chain) is medium-sized. The target antigen is unknown. These data originate in a study of breast tumors, draining lymph nodes, adjacent tissues. General observations from the study: Luminal-like breast cancer showed significantly higher tumor–nontumor repertoire similarity than basal-like. Findings are consistent with lymph node origin and intratumoral expansion of most tumor T cells. Compared with lymph nodes, tumors were less diverse; compared with nontumor tissue, more.

This CDR3 has 12 amino acids. The ends were cut back, 8 bases at V and 5 bases at J, with 12 bases in the middle. Germline V gene sequence: CDR1 SNHLY, CDR2 FYNNEI. TCRdb itself ran the multiplex PCR reads through MiXCR, one entry per CDR3 protein. The table includes approximately 9,000 distinct CDR3 sequences, about 42% detected once. The gene calls are TRBV2 and TRBJ2-5, with no clear D. Sequencing used tumor-adjacent breast tissue. This TCR was sampled from a female donor with breast cancer. Some clones in this sample may be carry-over from other donors' samples. Written as DNA, the CDR3 is TGTGCCAGCTCCCCCGGAAGGGAGACCCAGTACTTC. Translation: CASSPGRETQYF.